Following are 9 T cell receptor beta chains from one sample sequenced in a study of blood T cell repertoires in COVID-19. Clones were sequenced by immunoSEQ multiplex PCR, and TCRdb holds only the in-frame ones, with some missing. The sample has roughly 310,000 clones, 89% seen once. Material for sequencing was PBMCs or T cells enriched from blood (not recorded which). Receptors were obtained from a woman aged 40 to 50 who had recovered from COVID-19.

V and J are TRBV27 and TRBJ2-5; possible D gene TRBD2, 6 bases. Germline CDR1 is MNHEY and CDR2 is SMNVEV (reference sequence). The CDR3 has 15 residues. V was clipped by 8 bases and J by 2 bases, with 18 bases between them. The CDR3 DNA reads as TGTGCCAGCCTCCCGGGGGACTCAATTCAAGAGACCCAGTACTTC. Its protein product is CASLPGDSIQETQYF.

This clone was counted only a few times. The chain combines TRBV5-1 with TRBJ2-2; no definite D call. The germline gives CDR1 SGHRS, CDR2 YFSETQ. CDR3 size: 15 residues. Trimming cost V 1 base and J 1 base, with 8 bases left between them. The CDR3 DNA follows: TGCGCCAGCAGCTTGCAGACGGGGAACACCGGGGAGCTGTTTTTT. Translation gives CASSLQTGNTGELFF.

In this sample, this clone turned up once. The chain couples TRBV9 to TRBJ2-5; 12 nucleotides align to TRBD2. The CDR3 consists of 16 residues. V lost 0 bases to trimming and J lost 4 bases; unmatched junction nucleotides: 4. Germline-derived CDR1 and CDR2 are SGDLS and YYNGEE. Written as DNA, the CDR3 is TGTGCCAGCAGCGTAGGACTAGCGGGAGATGGAGAGACCCAGTACTTC. It translates to CASSVGLAGDGETQYF.

CDR3: CASSLSLTGAGNEQFF. The CDR3 coding sequence is TGTGCCAGCAGCTTAAGTCTAACGGGAGCCGGGAATGAGCAGTTCTTC. The J gene is TRBJ2-1, the V gene TRBV7-2, with D perhaps TRBD2 (6 bases). V gave up 2 bases and J gave up 7 bases, with 18 bases separating them. Germline CDR1 SGHTA, CDR2 FQGNSA. The CDR3 length is 16 residues.

The chain joins TRBV18 to TRBJ2-7, with 10 bases matching TRBD1. The CDR3 length is 15 residues. Losses at the gene ends were 6 bases for V and 4 bases for J; bases not matched to a gene: 9. In germline, CDR1 is KGHSH, CDR2 LQKENI. The CDR3 DNA follows: TGTGCCAGCTCGGCCGGGACAGGGGTGTTGTACGAGCAGTACTTC. This translates into CASSAGTGVLYEQYF.

With regard to this clone: A junction end diverges from the germline sequence, so it may reflect a read error. This chain connects TRBV7-2 to TRBJ2-1, with 9 positions matching TRBD2. The CDR3 extends over 15 amino acids. CDR1 and CDR2 from the germline V gene are SGHTA and FQGNSA. CDR3 nucleotides: TGTGCCAGCAGCTTAGAAGGGACTAGCTACGATGAGCAGTTCTTC. It encodes CASSLEGTSYDEQFF.

The V gene is TRBV29-1, the J gene TRBJ2-6; the match to TRBD1 covers 8 bases. Germline-derived CDR1 and CDR2 are SQVTM and ANQGSEA. V lost 5 bases to trimming and J lost 1 base; unmatched junction nucleotides: 7. CDR3 length: 16 amino acids. The chain's CDR3 is CSVSRTGWSGANVLTF. The CDR3 coding sequence is TGCAGCGTTTCCAGGACAGGGTGGTCTGGGGCCAACGTCCTGACTTTC.

V is TRBV6-5 and J is TRBJ1-3; TRBD1 matches at 10 bases. The germline V gene has CDR1 MNHEY and CDR2 SVGAGI. This CDR3 has 16 amino acids. With V trimmed by 2 bases and J by 4 bases, 5 bases remained unmatched. In DNA form, the CDR3 reads TGTGCCAGCAGTTACCCCGACAGGGGGCGAGGAAACACCATATATTTT. It specifies CASSYPDRGRGNTIYF.

V gene TRBV3-1 (or the pseudogene TRBV3-2) combines with J gene TRBJ1-2; a possible D gene is TRBD1 (6 bases). CDR3 size: 13 residues. Between the trimmed V and J ends, which lost 1 base and 5 bases, there was a span of 8 bases. Germline V lookup: CDR1 LGHDT, CDR2 YNNKEL (reference sequence). CDR3 nucleotide sequence: TGTGCCAGCAGCCAAGCAGGGGTTTATGGCTACACCTTC. Translated, it gives CASSQAGVYGYTF.